These 13 T cell receptor beta chains share one sample of origin, sequenced in a study of cytomegalovirus exposure and HLA in healthy donors. The PCR made use of 60 Vbeta and 13 Jbeta primers. The table came from immunoSEQ multiplex PCR; TCRdb's copy has only in-frame clones and leaves some out. The sample spans 130,000 or so clones; the ten largest clones claim roughly 1.6%. The sequencing sample was made of PBMCs. The receptors here all came from a woman aged 40 to 50 in good health and CMV-seronegative.

The chain joins TRBV15 to TRBJ2-5, with D unclear. The CDR3 contains 13 residues. Trimming pared 0 bases from V and 5 bases from J, leaving 7 bases between. Germline loops: CDR1 LNHNV, CDR2 YYDKDF (reference sequence). The CDR3 spells CATSRDPSETQYF. In nucleotides, the CDR3 is TGTGCCACCAGCAGAGATCCTTCGGAGACCCAGTACTTC.

This chain links TRBV11-1 with TRBJ2-1; D uncertain. Germline V gives CDR1 SGHAT, CDR2 FQDESV (reference sequence). CDR3 size: 11 residues. V lost 5 bases to trimming and J lost 8 bases, with 7 bases between them. Here the CDR3 reads CASSPRDEQFF. CDR3 DNA: TGTGCCAGCAGCCCCCGCGATGAGCAGTTCTTC.

The V gene is TRBV10-2, the J gene TRBJ2-7; 11 nucleotides match TRBD2. J gave up 3 bases and V 3 bases, and 1 base lay outside the gene matches. The CDR3 totals 14 residues. Germline lookup yields CDR1 WSHSY and CDR2 SAAADI. Here the CDR3 DNA reads TGCGCCAGCAGTGACACTAGCGGGGGCTACGAGCAGTACGTC. It yields the protein CASSDTSGGYEQYV.

Points on this clone: One end of the junction fails to match germline, which may point to a read error. The identical CDR3 is also encoded by other nucleotide sequences in the sample. The chain couples TRBV9 to TRBJ2-3; unclear D gene. This CDR3 contains 13 residues. CDR1 is SGDLS, CDR2 YYNGEE, per germline. CDR3 nucleotides: TGTGCCAGCAGCGCGTTGGGCACGGATACGCAGTATTTT. Protein: CASSALGTDTQYF.

J is TRBJ1-1 and V is TRBV27; the match to TRBD1 covers 7 bases. The CDR3 is made up of 15 amino acids. CDR1 MNHEY and CDR2 SMNVEV come from the germline V gene (reference sequence). The V gene end was trimmed by 4 bases and the J gene end by 2 bases; junction bases not matched to a gene: 7. CDR3 loop: CASSSRDSRNTEAFF. In DNA form, the CDR3 reads TGTGCCAGCAGTTCCCGGGACAGCCGAAACACTGAAGCTTTCTTT.

V is TRBV7-9 and J is TRBJ2-2, with 7 bases fitting TRBD1. Germline V lookup: CDR1 SEHNR, CDR2 FQNEAQ (reference sequence). The CDR3 contains 15 residues. V lost 4 bases, J lost 0 bases, and 2 bases stayed unmatched. DNA for the CDR3: TGTGCCAGCAGCTCCGGGACAGCGAACACCGGGGAGCTGTTTTTT. Translating it yields CASSSGTANTGELFF. Full variable domain (rest looked up from reference TRBV7-9 and TRBJ2-2): DTGVSQNPRHKITKRGQNVTFRCDPISEHNRLYWYRQTLGQGPEFLTYFQNEAQLEKSRLLSDRFSAERPKGSFSTLEIQRTEQGDSAMYLCASSSGTANTGELFFGEGSRLTVL.

The J gene is TRBJ2-3, the V gene TRBV5-1, with D possibly being TRBD2 (7 bases). V lost 6 bases, J lost 4 bases, and 12 bases lay in between. CDR3 length: 13 amino acids. Germline V gene lookup returns CDR1 SGHRS and CDR2 YFSETQ. In DNA form, the CDR3 reads TGCGCCAGCAACAGGGAGGGGGCAGATACGCAGTATTTT. It yields the protein CASNREGADTQYF.

This chain joins TRBV28 and TRBJ2-1; D is possibly TRBD2 (7 bases). CDR3 length: 14 amino acids. In germline, CDR1 is MDHEN, CDR2 SYDVKM. V lost 6 bases to trimming and J lost 9 bases, with 18 bases between them. The CDR3 DNA reads as TGTGCCAGCAGCCATGGGGGGGCCACACCTGAGCAGTTCTTC. It is translated as CASSHGGATPEQFF.

The chain is built from TRBV12-5 and TRBJ1-2, with 9 bases lining up with TRBD1. CDR1 and CDR2 from the germline V gene are LGHNT and FRNRAP. The J segment lost 4 bases and the V segment lost 0 bases, leaving 12 bases of the junction unmatched. The CDR3 is made up of 18 amino acids. This CDR3 reads CASGLVGGQGIVPYGYTF. Written as DNA, the CDR3 is TGTGCTAGTGGTTTGGTAGGGGGACAGGGTATCGTTCCCTATGGCTACACCTTC.

The chain joins TRBV6-1 to TRBJ1-5; D possibly corresponds to TRBD1 (5 bases). Trimming cost V 6 bases and J 6 bases, with 18 bases left between them. The CDR3 consists of 15 residues. CDR1 is MNHNS and CDR2 is SASEGT in the germline V gene. The CDR3: CASSHLGGRGQPQHF. The DNA of the CDR3 is TGTGCCAGCAGCCACCTGGGGGGTAGGGGTCAGCCCCAGCATTTT.

The chain has TRBV5-8 and TRBJ2-7, with D maybe TRBD2 (6 bases). V was cut by 7 bases and J by 7 bases, with 18 bases left in between. There are 13 residues in the CDR3. Per the germline V gene, CDR1 is SGHTS and CDR2 is YDEGEE. The CDR3 is CASAWTAGGEQYF. The CDR3 coding sequence is TGTGCCAGCGCCTGGACGGCCGGGGGAGAGCAGTACTTC.

The V gene is TRBV7-2, the J gene TRBJ2-7; D gene ambiguous. Trimming took off 4 bases at V and 4 bases at J, with 17 bases between the two ends. CDR3 length equals 15 residues. Germline CDR1 SGHTA, CDR2 FQGNSA. CDR3 nucleotides: TGTGCCAGCAGCTCCTTGGGCAGTCCCCATTACGAGCAGTACGTC. Amino acid sequence: CASSSLGSPHYEQYV.

This chain joins TRBV6-5 and TRBJ2-3; TRBD1 agrees at 9 bases. CDR3 length: 13 residues. Germline V gene data show CDR1 as MNHEY and CDR2 as SVGAGI. V gave up 6 bases and J gave up 9 bases; unmatched junction bases: 7. DNA for the CDR3: TGTGCCAGCAGCCCGCTACAGGGGGCGACGCAGTATTTT. Encoded protein: CASSPLQGATQYF.